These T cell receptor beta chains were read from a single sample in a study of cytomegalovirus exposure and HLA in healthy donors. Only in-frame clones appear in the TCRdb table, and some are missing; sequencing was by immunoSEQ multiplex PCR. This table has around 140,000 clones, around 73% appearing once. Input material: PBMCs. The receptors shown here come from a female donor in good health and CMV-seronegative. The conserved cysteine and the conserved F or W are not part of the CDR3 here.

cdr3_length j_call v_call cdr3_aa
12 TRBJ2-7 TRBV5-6 ASSPRDRSYEQY
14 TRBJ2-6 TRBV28 ASVGYDSAGANVLT
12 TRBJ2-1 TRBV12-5 ASGLDSSYNEQF
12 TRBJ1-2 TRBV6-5 ASSYGTGAFGYT
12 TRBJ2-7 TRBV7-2 ASSSPGASHEQY
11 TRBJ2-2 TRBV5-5 ASSFDSTGELF
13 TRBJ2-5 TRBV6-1 ASSGRLAGVETQY
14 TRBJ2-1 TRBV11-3 ASSLGLAGEGNEQF
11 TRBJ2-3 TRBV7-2 ASSLVDRDTQY
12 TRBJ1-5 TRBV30 AWSGGGLWQPQH
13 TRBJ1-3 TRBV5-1 ASSLSGSSGNTIY
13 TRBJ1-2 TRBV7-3 ASSGGQGTSYGYT
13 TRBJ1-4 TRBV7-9 ASSLLGGRGEKLF
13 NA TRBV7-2 ASSLVASGNYEQY
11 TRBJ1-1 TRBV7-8 ASSAQVNTEAF
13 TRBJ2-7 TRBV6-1 ASSQAPGPSYEQY
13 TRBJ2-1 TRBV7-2 ASRPTGSSYNEQF
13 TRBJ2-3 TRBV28 ASSLPTSVTDTQY
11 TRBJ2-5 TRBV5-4 ASARRGGETQY
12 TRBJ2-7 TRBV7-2 ASSSELRSYEQY
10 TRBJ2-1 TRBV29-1 STRLVYNEQF
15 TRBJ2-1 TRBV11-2 ASSLEPRRSSYNEQF
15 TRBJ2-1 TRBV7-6 ASSPWGGTAGPGEQF
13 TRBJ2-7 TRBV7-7 ASSLEAGGAYEQY
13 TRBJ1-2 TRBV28 ASSSLDAPYYGYT
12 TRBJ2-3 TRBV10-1 ASKTDRVSNTQY
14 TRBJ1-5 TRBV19 ASSRKTGASNQPQH
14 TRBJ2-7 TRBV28 ASSPSGTGDTYEQY
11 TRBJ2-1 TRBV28 ASGRTTYNEQF
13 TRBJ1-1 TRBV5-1 ASSLGGQGEPEAF
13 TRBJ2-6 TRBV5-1 ASSLGGTGANVLT
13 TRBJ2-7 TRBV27 ASSSGGTGGNEQY
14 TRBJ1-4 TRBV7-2 ASSLAGGQGEEKLF
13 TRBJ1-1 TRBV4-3 ASSQGGYGGTEAF
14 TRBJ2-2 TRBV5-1 ASSSGQGQGTGELF
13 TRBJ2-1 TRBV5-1 ASTVQGAIDNEQF
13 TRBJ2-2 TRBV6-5 ASRAGGPIPGELF
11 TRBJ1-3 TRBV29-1 SVSRGTGNTIY
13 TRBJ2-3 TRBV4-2 ASSPGLAATDTQY
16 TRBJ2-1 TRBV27 ASSLLGTSGRARNEQF
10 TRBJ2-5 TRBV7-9 ASSPLRETQY
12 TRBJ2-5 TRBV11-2 ASSPLTRSETQY
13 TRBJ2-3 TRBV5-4 ASSSTGTAEDTQY
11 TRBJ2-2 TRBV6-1 ASGQAATGELF
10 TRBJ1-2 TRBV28 ASSFILGGYT
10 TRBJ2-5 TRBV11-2 ASSSYQETQY
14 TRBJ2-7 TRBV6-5 ASSYPASGRSRREY
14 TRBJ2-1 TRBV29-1 SVGAAGGSSYSEQF
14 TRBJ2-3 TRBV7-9 ASSPETKGSTDTQY
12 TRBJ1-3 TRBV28 ASSLTEGVYTIY
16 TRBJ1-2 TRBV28 ASSRVRDRSLGNYGYT
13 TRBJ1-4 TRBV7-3 ASSLGQVTNEKLF
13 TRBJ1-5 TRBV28 ASTPPLGFGQPQH
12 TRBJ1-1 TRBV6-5 ASSRTGGRTEAF
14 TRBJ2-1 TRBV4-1 ASSQDSWPSTREQF
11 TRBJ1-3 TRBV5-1 ASSSGRVDTIY
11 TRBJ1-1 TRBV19 ASSNEGGTEAF
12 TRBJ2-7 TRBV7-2 ASSPQRDSYEQY
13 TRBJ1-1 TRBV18 ASSPRREGNAEAF